Each of the 8 T cell receptor beta chains below was sequenced from the same sample in a study of cytomegalovirus exposure and HLA in healthy donors. Assay: immunoSEQ multiplex PCR; the TCRdb copy retains only in-frame clones and omits some. The sample holds under 400,000 clones, roughly 89% seen once. The sequencing sample was made of PBMCs. The receptors here all came from a woman aged 18-29 years in good health and CMV-seronegative.

The chain recombines TRBV9 with TRBJ2-7; 7 bases are a match to TRBD1. From germline, CDR1 is SGDLS and CDR2 YYNGEE. This CDR3 contains 15 residues. Trimming cost V 3 bases and J 6 bases; bases outside gene matches: 12. In nucleotides, the CDR3 is TGTGCCAGCAGCGGACTCCCGGGACAGTTTTCCGAGCAGTACTTC. This codes for CASSGLPGQFSEQYF. The full variable domain, with the rest looked up from reference TRBV9 and TRBJ2-7, is DSGVTQTPKHLITATGQRVTLRCSPRSGDLSVYWYQQSLDQGLQFLIQYYNGEERAKGNILERFSAQQFPDLHSELNLSSLELGDSALYFCASSGLPGQFSEQYFGPGTRLTVT.

This clone appeared many times. J is TRBJ1-2 and V is TRBV29-1; TRBD1 might be the D (6 bases). Looked up from germline, CDR1 is SQVTM and CDR2 is ANQGSEA. The V gene lost 5 bases and the J gene lost 6 bases, with 28 bases spanning the gap. The CDR3 length is 17 residues. The chain's CDR3 is CSVLVPRRQGGRHGYTF. As DNA, the CDR3 is TGCAGCGTTCTTGTCCCCCGACGCCAAGGGGGTAGACATGGCTACACCTTC.

A single count supports this clone. The rearrangement uses TRBV4-2 and TRBJ2-4; D unclear. The CDR3 totals 17 residues. V lost 3 bases and J 0 bases, leaving 15 bases between the germline ends. From germline, CDR1 is LGHNA and CDR2 YNFKEQ. This CDR3 is CASSHPLEAVAKNIQYF. CDR3 nucleotides: TGTGCCAGCAGCCATCCCCTCGAGGCCGTAGCCAAAAACATTCAGTACTTC.

The genes are TRBV5-6 and TRBJ2-3, with TRBD2 as a possible D gene (5 bases). This CDR3 has 14 amino acids. V lost 7 bases and J 4 bases, leaving 16 bases between the germline ends. Germline assignment: CDR1 SGHDT and CDR2 YYEEEE. The CDR3 loop reads CASPGFGSPDTQYF. Written as DNA, the CDR3 is TGTGCCAGCCCGGGGTTCGGGTCCCCAGATACGCAGTATTTT.

This chain links TRBV5-1 with TRBJ1-1; 7 bases fit TRBD1. Trimming removed 4 bases from V and 2 bases from J; junction bases left unmatched: 8. Germline V lookup: CDR1 SGHRS, CDR2 YFSETQ. The CDR3 runs 15 residues. As DNA, the CDR3 is TGCGCCAGCAGCCCACGGACAGGCGGCAACACTGAAGCTTTCTTT. This translates into CASSPRTGGNTEAFF. Full variable domain (outside the CDR3, taken from reference TRBV5-1 and TRBJ1-1): KAGVTQTPRYLIKTRGQQVTLSCSPISGHRSVSWYQQTPGQGLQFLFEYFSETQRNKGNFPGRFSGRQFSNSRSEMNVSTLELGDSALYLCASSPRTGGNTEAFFGQGTRLTVV.

The chain carries TRBV19 and TRBJ2-7; the D gene is possibly TRBD2 (5 bases). The germline CDR1 and CDR2 sequences are LNHDA and SQIVND (reference sequence). The CDR3 extends over 14 amino acids. Trimming removed 5 bases at V and 5 bases at J, with 16 bases between. This chain's CDR3 is CASSFSALRNEQYF. CDR3 coding DNA: TGTGCCAGTAGTTTTAGCGCCCTCAGAAACGAGCAGTACTTC.

The chain employs TRBV29-1 and TRBJ2-3; 11 nucleotides agree with TRBD2. CDR3 size: 15 residues. Germline loops: CDR1 SQVTM, CDR2 ANQGSEA. Losses at the gene ends were 6 bases for V and 3 bases for J; bases not matched to a gene: 8. CDR3: CSVDGTSGRTDTQYF. As DNA, the CDR3 is TGCAGCGTCGATGGAACTAGCGGGAGAACAGATACGCAGTATTTT.

This clone was detected only a few times. This chain connects TRBV10-1 to TRBJ2-2, with D maybe TRBD1 (6 bases). V was clipped by 6 bases and J by 4 bases, with 9 bases between them. The CDR3 covers 13 residues. Germline values: CDR1 WNHNN, CDR2 SYGVQD (reference sequence). The CDR3 nucleotides read TGCGCCAGCAGCCCGGACAGCACCGGGGAGCTGTTTTTT. This sequence encodes CASSPDSTGELFF.